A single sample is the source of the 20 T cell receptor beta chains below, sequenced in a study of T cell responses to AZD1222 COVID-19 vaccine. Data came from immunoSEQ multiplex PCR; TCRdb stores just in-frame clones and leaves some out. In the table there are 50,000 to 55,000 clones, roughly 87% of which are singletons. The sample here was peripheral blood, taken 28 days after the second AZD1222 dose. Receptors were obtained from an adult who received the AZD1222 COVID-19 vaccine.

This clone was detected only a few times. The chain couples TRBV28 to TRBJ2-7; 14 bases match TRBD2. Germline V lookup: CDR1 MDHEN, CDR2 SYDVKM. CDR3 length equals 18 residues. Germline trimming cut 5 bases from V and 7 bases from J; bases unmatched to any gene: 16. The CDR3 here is CASSPAGLAGGPWGEQYF. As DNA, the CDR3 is TGTGCCAGCAGTCCCGCCGGACTAGCGGGAGGCCCCTGGGGGGAGCAGTACTTC.

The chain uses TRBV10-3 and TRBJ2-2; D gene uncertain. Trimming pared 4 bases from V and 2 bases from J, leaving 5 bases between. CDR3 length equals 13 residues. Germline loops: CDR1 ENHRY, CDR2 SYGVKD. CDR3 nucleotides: TGTGCCATCAGTGCGGTAAACACCGGGGAGCTGTTTTTT. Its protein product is CAISAVNTGELFF.

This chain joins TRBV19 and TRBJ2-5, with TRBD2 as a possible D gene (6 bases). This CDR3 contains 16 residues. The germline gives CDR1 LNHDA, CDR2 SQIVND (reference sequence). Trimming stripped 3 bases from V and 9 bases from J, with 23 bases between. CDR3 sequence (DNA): TGTGCCAGTAGTATCGGGAGCGGAAACAGCAAAACGGCCCAGTACTTC. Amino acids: CASSIGSGNSKTAQYF.

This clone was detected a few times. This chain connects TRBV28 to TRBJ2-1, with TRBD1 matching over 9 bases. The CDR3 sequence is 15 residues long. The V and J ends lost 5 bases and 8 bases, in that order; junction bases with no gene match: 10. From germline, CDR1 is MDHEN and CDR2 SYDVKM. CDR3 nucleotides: TGTGCCAGCAGTCAGCCGGGACAGGGTATCTATGAGCAGTTCTTC. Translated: CASSQPGQGIYEQFF.

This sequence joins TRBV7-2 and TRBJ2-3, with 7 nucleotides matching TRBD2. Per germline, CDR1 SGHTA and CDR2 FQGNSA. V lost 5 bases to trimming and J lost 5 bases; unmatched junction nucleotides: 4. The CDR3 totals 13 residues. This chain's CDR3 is CASSALAGDTQYF. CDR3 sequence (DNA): TGTGCCAGCAGCGCCTTAGCGGGAGATACGCAGTATTTT.

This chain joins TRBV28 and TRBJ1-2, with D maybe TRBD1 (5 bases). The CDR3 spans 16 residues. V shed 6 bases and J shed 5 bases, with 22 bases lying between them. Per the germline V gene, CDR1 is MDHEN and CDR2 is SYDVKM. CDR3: CASRARRVGGVYGYTF. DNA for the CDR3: TGTGCCAGCAGAGCCCGGAGAGTCGGGGGGGTTTATGGCTACACCTTC.

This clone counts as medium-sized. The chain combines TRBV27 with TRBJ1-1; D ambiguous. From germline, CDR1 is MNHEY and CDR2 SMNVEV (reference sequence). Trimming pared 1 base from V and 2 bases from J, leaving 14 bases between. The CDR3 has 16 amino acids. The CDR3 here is CASSLWPPGGNTEAFF. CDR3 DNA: TGTGCCAGCAGTTTATGGCCTCCGGGAGGAAACACTGAAGCTTTCTTT.

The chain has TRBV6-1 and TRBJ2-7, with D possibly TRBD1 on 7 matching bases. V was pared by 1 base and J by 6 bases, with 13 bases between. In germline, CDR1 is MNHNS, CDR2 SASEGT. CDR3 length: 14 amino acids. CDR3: CASSEGGGGSEQYF. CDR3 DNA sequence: TGTGCCAGCAGTGAAGGCGGAGGGGGCAGCGAGCAGTACTTC.

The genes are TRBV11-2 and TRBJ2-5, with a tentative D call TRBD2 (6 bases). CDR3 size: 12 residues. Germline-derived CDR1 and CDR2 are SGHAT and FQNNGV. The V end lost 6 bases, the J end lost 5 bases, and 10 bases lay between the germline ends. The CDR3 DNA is TGTGCCAGCAGTCTAGCGTATGAGACCCAGTACTTC. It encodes CASSLAYETQYF.

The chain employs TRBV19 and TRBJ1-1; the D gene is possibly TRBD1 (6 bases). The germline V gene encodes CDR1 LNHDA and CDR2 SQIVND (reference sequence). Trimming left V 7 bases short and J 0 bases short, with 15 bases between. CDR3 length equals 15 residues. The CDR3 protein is CASNPPRGVNTEAFF. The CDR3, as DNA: TGTGCCAGTAACCCCCCCAGGGGAGTGAACACTGAAGCTTTCTTT.

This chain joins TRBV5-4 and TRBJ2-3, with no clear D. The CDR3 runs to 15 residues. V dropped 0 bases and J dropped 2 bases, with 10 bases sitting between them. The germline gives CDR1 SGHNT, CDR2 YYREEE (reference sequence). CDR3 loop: CASSLANGLTDTQYF. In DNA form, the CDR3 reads TGTGCCAGCAGCTTGGCGAACGGTCTCACAGATACGCAGTATTTT.

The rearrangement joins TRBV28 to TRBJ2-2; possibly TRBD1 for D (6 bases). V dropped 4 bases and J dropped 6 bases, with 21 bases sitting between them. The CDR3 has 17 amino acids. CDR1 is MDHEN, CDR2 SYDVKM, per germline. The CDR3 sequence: CASSSPGPAGDAGELFF. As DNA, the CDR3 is TGTGCCAGCAGTTCACCCGGCCCCGCAGGGGACGCCGGGGAGCTGTTTTTT.

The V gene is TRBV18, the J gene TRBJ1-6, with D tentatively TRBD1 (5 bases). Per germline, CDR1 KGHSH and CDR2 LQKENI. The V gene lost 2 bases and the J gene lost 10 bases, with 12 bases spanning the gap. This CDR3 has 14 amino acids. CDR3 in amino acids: CASSPGSGNSPLHF. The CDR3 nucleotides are TGTGCCAGCTCACCAGGTTCAGGGAACTCACCCCTCCACTTT.

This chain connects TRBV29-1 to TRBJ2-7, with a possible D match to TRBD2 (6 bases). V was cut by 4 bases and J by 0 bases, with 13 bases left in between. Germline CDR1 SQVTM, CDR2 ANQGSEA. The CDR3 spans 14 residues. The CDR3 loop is CSVVGTSPSYEQYF. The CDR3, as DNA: TGCAGCGTTGTAGGGACTTCCCCCTCCTACGAGCAGTACTTC.

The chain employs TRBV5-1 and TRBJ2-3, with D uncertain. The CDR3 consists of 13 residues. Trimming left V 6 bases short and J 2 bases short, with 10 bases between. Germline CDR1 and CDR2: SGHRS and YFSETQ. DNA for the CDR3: TGCGCCAGCAACCGAGACCTCACAGATACGCAGTATTTT. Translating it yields CASNRDLTDTQYF. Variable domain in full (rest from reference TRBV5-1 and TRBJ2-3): KAGVTQTPRYLIKTRGQQVTLSCSPISGHRSVSWYQQTPGQGLQFLFEYFSETQRNKGNFPGRFSGRQFSNSRSEMNVSTLELGDSALYLCASNRDLTDTQYFGPGTRLTVL.

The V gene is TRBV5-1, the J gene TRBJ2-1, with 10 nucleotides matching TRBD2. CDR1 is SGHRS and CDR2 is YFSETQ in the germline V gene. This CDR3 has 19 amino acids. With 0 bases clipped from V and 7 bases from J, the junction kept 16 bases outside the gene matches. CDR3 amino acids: CASSLDIGTLAGPRNEQFF. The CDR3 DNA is TGCGCCAGCAGCTTGGACATAGGAACACTAGCGGGGCCTAGGAATGAGCAGTTCTTC. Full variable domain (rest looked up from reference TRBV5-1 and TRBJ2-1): KAGVTQTPRYLIKTRGQQVTLSCSPISGHRSVSWYQQTPGQGLQFLFEYFSETQRNKGNFPGRFSGRQFSNSRSEMNVSTLELGDSALYLCASSLDIGTLAGPRNEQFFGPGTRLTVL.

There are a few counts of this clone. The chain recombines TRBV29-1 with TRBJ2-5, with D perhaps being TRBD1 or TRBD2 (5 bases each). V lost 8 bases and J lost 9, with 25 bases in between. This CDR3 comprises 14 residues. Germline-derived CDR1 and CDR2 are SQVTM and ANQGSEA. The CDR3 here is CSTIAGASHGAQYF. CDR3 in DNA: TGCAGCACTATTGCCGGGGCATCTCATGGGGCCCAGTACTTC.

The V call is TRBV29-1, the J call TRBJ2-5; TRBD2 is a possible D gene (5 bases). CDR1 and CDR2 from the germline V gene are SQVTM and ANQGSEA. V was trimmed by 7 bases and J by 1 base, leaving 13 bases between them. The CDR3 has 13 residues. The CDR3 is CSASGPGQETQYF. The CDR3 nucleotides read TGCAGCGCAAGCGGCCCGGGCCAAGAGACCCAGTACTTC.

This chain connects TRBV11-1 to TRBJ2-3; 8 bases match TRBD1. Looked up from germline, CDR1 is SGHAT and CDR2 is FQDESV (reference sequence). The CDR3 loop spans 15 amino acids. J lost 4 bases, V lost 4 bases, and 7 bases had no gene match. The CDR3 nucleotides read TGTGCCAGCAGCTCCAGACAGGGGATGGCAGATACGCAGTATTTT. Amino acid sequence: CASSSRQGMADTQYF.

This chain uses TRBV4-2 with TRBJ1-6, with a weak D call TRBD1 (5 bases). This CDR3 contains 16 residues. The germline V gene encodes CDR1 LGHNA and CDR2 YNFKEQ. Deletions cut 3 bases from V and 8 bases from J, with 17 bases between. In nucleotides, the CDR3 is TGTGCCAGCAGCCACGATGAACGCAGAGGGGATTCACCCCTCCACTTT. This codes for CASSHDERRGDSPLHF.